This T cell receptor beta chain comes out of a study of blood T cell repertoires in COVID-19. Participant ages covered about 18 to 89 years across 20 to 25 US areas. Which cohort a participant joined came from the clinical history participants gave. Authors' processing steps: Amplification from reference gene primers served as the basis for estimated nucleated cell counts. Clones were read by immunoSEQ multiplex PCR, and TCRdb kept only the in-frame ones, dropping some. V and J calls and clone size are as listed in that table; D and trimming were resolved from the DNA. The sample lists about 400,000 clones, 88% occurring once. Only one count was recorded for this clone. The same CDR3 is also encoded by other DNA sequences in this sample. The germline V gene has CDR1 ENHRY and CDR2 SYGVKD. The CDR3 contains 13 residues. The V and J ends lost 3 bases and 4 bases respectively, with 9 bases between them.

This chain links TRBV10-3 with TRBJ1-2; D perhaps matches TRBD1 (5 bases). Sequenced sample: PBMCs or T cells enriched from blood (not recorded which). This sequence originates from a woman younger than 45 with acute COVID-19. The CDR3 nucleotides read TGTGCCATCAGTGATCAGGGTGCCTATGGCTACACCTTC. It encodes CAISDQGAYGYTF.